One sample yielded the 27 T cell receptor beta chains listed below, sequenced in a study of blood T cell repertoires in COVID-19. The table came from immunoSEQ multiplex PCR; TCRdb's copy has only in-frame clones and leaves some out. The profile shows over 120,000 clones, around 82% of them singletons. The sequencing sample was made of peripheral blood. Receptor source: a human donor in a cohort sampled during active COVID-19.

CDR3 DNA sequence: TGCGCCAGCAGCTTGAAGGAGGGGAGGAACACTGAAGCTTTCTTT. As protein: CASSLKEGRNTEAFF. The genes are TRBV5-1 and TRBJ1-1, with D possibly TRBD1 on 5 matching bases. The CDR3 runs to 15 residues. V shed 1 base and J shed 1 base, with 11 bases lying between them. The germline V gene encodes CDR1 SGHRS and CDR2 YFSETQ. Based on the CDR3 plus reference TRBV5-1 and TRBJ1-1, the full variable domain is KAGVTQTPRYLIKTRGQQVTLSCSPISGHRSVSWYQQTPGQGLQFLFEYFSETQRNKGNFPGRFSGRQFSNSRSEMNVSTLELGDSALYLCASSLKEGRNTEAFFGQGTRLTVV.

The V and J genes are TRBV11-2 and TRBJ1-1; D is possibly TRBD1 (5 bases). Trimming removed 3 bases from V and 6 bases from J, with 11 bases in between. This CDR3 spans 13 amino acids. The germline gives CDR1 SGHAT, CDR2 FQNNGV. The CDR3 DNA is TGTGCCAGCAGCTTGAGTGTGGGGCCTGAAGCTTTCTTT. This sequence encodes CASSLSVGPEAFF.

The rearrangement uses TRBV6-5 and TRBJ1-4; 9 bases agree with TRBD1. The CDR3 runs 13 residues. J gave up 14 bases and V 5 bases, and 9 bases lay outside the gene matches. CDR1 MNHEY and CDR2 SVGAGI come from the germline V gene. CDR3 nucleotide sequence: TGTGCCAGCAGTCCGGGACAGGGCCGTGGGCTGTTTTTT. Its translation: CASSPGQGRGLFF.

The CDR3 DNA is TGTGCCAGCGAGAGTAGCGGGGCCTCCTGGGAGACCCAGTACTTC. Its translation: CASESSGASWETQYF. V is TRBV6-5 and J is TRBJ2-5; TRBD2 aligns across 8 bases. CDR1 is MNHEY and CDR2 is SVGAGI in the germline V gene. The ends lost 8 bases at V and 5 bases at J; junction bases unmatched: 13. The CDR3 runs 15 residues.

The chain uses TRBV5-8 and TRBJ1-1; D may be TRBD1 (6 bases). V lost 7 bases and J lost 5, with 21 bases in between. The CDR3 is 15 residues long. Germline V gene data show CDR1 as SGHTS and CDR2 as YDEGEE. In DNA, the CDR3 is TGTGCCAGCGAACCTGGGGTCAAACAGGGAACTGAAGCTTTCTTT. Its protein product is CASEPGVKQGTEAFF.

The chain carries TRBV25-1 and TRBJ1-3, with D unresolved. Trimming took 6 bases from V and 0 from J, leaving 12 bases between them. CDR3 length: 15 amino acids. CDR1 is MGHDK and CDR2 is SYGVNS in the germline V gene. Here the CDR3 reads CASSPSGSSGNTIYF. CDR3 nucleotides: TGTGCCAGCAGCCCTTCAGGCAGCTCTGGAAACACCATATATTTT. The whole variable domain, filled in from reference TRBV25-1 and TRBJ1-3, reads EADIYQTPRYLVIGTGKKITLECSQTMGHDKMYWYQQDPGMELHLIHYSYGVNSTEKGDLSSESTVSRIRTEHFPLTLESARPSHTSQYLCASSPSGSSGNTIYFGEGSWLTVV.

The genes are TRBV7-6 and TRBJ1-2; 10 bases are shared with TRBD1. The CDR3 consists of 15 residues. Germline CDR1 SGHVS, CDR2 FNYEAQ. Unmatched junction bases numbered 13, after V lost 4 bases and J lost 11 bases. The CDR3 DNA reads as TGTGCCAGCAGCTCTGCCGGGACAGGGGCGGTCGTGTACACCTTC. Residues: CASSSAGTGAVVYTF.

The genes are TRBV9 and TRBJ1-2; 12 bases fit TRBD1. CDR1 and CDR2 from the germline V gene are SGDLS and YYNGEE. The CDR3 sequence is 16 residues long. Unmatched junction bases numbered 6, after V lost 2 bases and J lost 4 bases. The CDR3 here is CASSVDPGQGAYGYTF. The CDR3 DNA reads TGTGCCAGCAGCGTTGACCCGGGACAGGGGGCCTATGGCTACACCTTC. Drawing the rest from reference TRBV9 and TRBJ1-2, the complete variable domain is DSGVTQTPKHLITATGQRVTLRCSPRSGDLSVYWYQQSLDQGLQFLIQYYNGEERAKGNILERFSAQQFPDLHSELNLSSLELGDSALYFCASSVDPGQGAYGYTFGSGTRLTVV.

The chain couples TRBV14 to TRBJ1-4; unclear D gene. CDR3 length equals 14 residues. Germline V gene sequence: CDR1 SGHDN, CDR2 FVKESK. The V gene lost 6 bases and the J gene lost 10 bases, with 18 bases spanning the gap. DNA of the CDR3: TGTGCCAGCAGGCCTAATAGACTCGAAGGAAAACTGTTTTTT. It translates to CASRPNRLEGKLFF.

The chain joins TRBV2 to TRBJ2-2; tentative D call: TRBD1 (6 bases). Germline lookup yields CDR1 SNHLY and CDR2 FYNNEI. The CDR3 covers 16 residues. Trimming took 6 bases from V and 0 from J, leaving 14 bases between them. This chain's CDR3 is CASRGLGAPNTGELFF. The DNA for the CDR3 is TGTGCCAGCAGAGGATTGGGGGCGCCGAACACCGGGGAGCTGTTTTTT.

This clone appeared a single time. The genes are TRBV7-2 and TRBJ2-1; 7 positions match TRBD2. Trimming cost V 1 base and J 6 bases; bases outside gene matches: 9. The CDR3 totals 16 residues. CDR1 and CDR2 (germline): SGHTA, FQGNSA. The CDR3 loop reads CASSLVGRGQLNEQFF. DNA of the CDR3: TGTGCCAGCAGCTTAGTAGGGAGGGGCCAACTCAATGAGCAGTTCTTC.

This sequence joins TRBV19 and TRBJ1-1, with D possibly matching TRBD1 (5 bases). This CDR3 has 13 residues. Trimming left V 5 bases short and J 3 bases short, with 10 bases between. Looked up from germline, CDR1 is LNHDA and CDR2 is SQIVND (reference sequence). In DNA form, the CDR3 reads TGTGCCAGTAGTTCGTGGGGGGACACTGAAGCTTTCTTT. The encoded protein is CASSSWGDTEAFF.

V is TRBV3-1 (or the pseudogene TRBV3-2) and J is TRBJ1-1, with D maybe TRBD1 (5 bases). This CDR3 region has 13 residues. Germline V gene lookup returns CDR1 LGHDT and CDR2 YNNKEL (reference sequence). Trimming shortened V by 7 bases and J by 5 bases, and 14 bases separated the two germline ends. The CDR3 DNA is TGTGCCAGCACCCCCCAGGGAAGGACTGAAGCTTTCTTT. Translated: CASTPQGRTEAFF.

There are a few counts of this clone. V usage is TRBV4-3 and J usage is TRBJ2-1; D is unclear. This CDR3 has 15 amino acids. Trimming took 0 bases from V and 3 from J, leaving 9 bases between them. Per the germline V gene, CDR1 is LGHNA and CDR2 is YSLEER. For the CDR3, the DNA is TGCGCCAGCAGCCAAGATCTTAACAACTACAATGAGCAGTTCTTC. Its translation: CASSQDLNNYNEQFF.

Written as DNA, the CDR3 is TGTGCCAGCAGTTACCGTATCCTAGCATCGAACACCGGGGAGCTGTTTTTT. Its translation is CASSYRILASNTGELFF. The chain recombines TRBV6-2 or TRBV6-3 with TRBJ2-2; possible D gene TRBD2, 5 bases. V lost 2 bases and J lost 0, with 13 bases in between. The CDR3 runs 17 residues. Germline-derived CDR1 and CDR2 are MNHEY and SVGEGT.

The chain has TRBV19 and TRBJ2-1; maybe TRBD2 (5 bases). The germline V gene has CDR1 LNHDA and CDR2 SQIVND (reference sequence). The CDR3 is made up of 11 amino acids. V lost 6 bases, J lost 12 bases, and 12 bases lay in between. CDR3 nucleotides: TGTGCCAGTAGCTCCAGCGGTAGGCAGTTCTTC. Its translation: CASSSSGRQFF.

The sample holds one count of this clone. V usage is TRBV29-1 and J usage is TRBJ1-1; D remains unclear. Germline-derived CDR1 and CDR2 are SQVTM and ANQGSEA. This CDR3 has 12 amino acids. Trimming pared 4 bases from V and 3 bases from J, leaving 9 bases between. This CDR3 reads CSVGEQYTEAFF. Written as DNA, the CDR3 is TGCAGCGTTGGGGAGCAGTACACTGAAGCTTTCTTT.

The genes are TRBV6-6 and TRBJ1-2, with TRBD1 matching 8 bases. The CDR3 runs to 13 residues. In germline, CDR1 is MNHNY, CDR2 SVGAGI (reference sequence). With 11 bases clipped from V and 4 bases from J, the junction kept 9 bases outside the gene matches. The CDR3 bases are TGTGCCTCGAACAGGGGGGTCGGCTATGGCTACACCTTC. As protein: CASNRGVGYGYTF.

This chain links TRBV9 with TRBJ1-2; TRBD1 might be the D (6 bases). The CDR3 extends over 15 amino acids. V was pared by 3 bases and J by 8 bases, with 20 bases between. CDR1 and CDR2 (germline): SGDLS, YYNGEE. The CDR3 nucleotides read TGTGCCAGCAGCGGATCGACAGGAAATTGGTACGGCTACACCTTC. It codes for CASSGSTGNWYGYTF.

The sample holds a few counts of this clone. CDR3 nucleotide sequence: TGTGCCAGCAGTGTTGGGACAGTGGTACATCAGCCCCAGCATTTT. This translates into CASSVGTVVHQPQHF. The J gene is TRBJ1-5, the V gene TRBV28; 7 bases fit TRBD1. The CDR3 extends over 15 amino acids. CDR1 is MDHEN and CDR2 is SYDVKM in the germline V gene. Unmatched junction bases numbered 9, after V lost 5 bases and J lost 5 bases.

The CDR3 spells CASSVGSRNTGELFF. CDR3 DNA: TGTGCCAGCAGCGTAGGGAGCCGGAACACCGGGGAGCTGTTTTTT. The rearrangement joins TRBV9 to TRBJ2-2; D call uncertain. Per the germline V gene, CDR1 is SGDLS and CDR2 is YYNGEE. V was shortened by 0 bases and J by 1 base, with 7 bases between the two germline ends. The CDR3 runs to 15 residues.

The V gene is TRBV7-3, the J gene TRBJ2-2; 10 nucleotides match TRBD1. This CDR3 has 16 amino acids. After removal of 5 bases from V and 3 bases from J, the junction contained 6 bases not matched to a gene. Germline V gene sequence: CDR1 SGHTA, CDR2 FQGTGA. CDR3 DNA: TGTGCCAGCAGCCCCCCCGGGACAGGGGACACCGGGGAGCTGTTTTTT. Its protein is CASSPPGTGDTGELFF.

The rearrangement joins TRBV11-2 to TRBJ1-3; unclear D gene. V gave up 3 bases and J gave up 0 bases, with 9 bases separating them. In germline, CDR1 is SGHAT, CDR2 FQNNGV. The CDR3 runs to 15 residues. The CDR3: CASSFSAVSGNTIYF. The CDR3 nucleotides read TGTGCCAGCAGCTTCAGCGCAGTCTCTGGAAACACCATATATTTT. Drawing the rest from reference TRBV11-2 and TRBJ1-3, the complete variable domain is EAGVAQSPRYKIIEKRQSVAFWCNPISGHATLYWYQQILGQGPKLLIQFQNNGVVDDSQLPKDRFSAERLKGVDSTLKIQPAKLEDSAVYLCASSFSAVSGNTIYFGEGSWLTVV.

The genes are TRBV27 and TRBJ1-4, with 8 bases that match TRBD1. V shed 2 bases, J shed 10 bases, and the junction held 6 bases outside the gene matches. Per the germline V gene, CDR1 is MNHEY and CDR2 is SMNVEV (reference sequence). CDR3 length: 14 residues. The CDR3: CASSLTGQGGKLFF. The CDR3 nucleotides read TGTGCCAGCAGTTTAACCGGACAGGGCGGAAAACTGTTTTTT. Full variable domain (remainder filled in from reference TRBV27 and TRBJ1-4): EAQVTQNPRYLITVTGKKLTVTCSQNMNHEYMSWYRQDPGLGLRQIYYSMNVEVTDKGDVPEGYKVSRKEKRNFPLILESPSPNQTSLYFCASSLTGQGGKLFFGSGTQLSVL.

The chain has TRBV4-2 and TRBJ2-1, with 11 bases identical to TRBD2. Per germline, CDR1 LGHNA and CDR2 YNFKEQ. The CDR3 loop spans 18 amino acids. Germline trimming cut 4 bases from V and 2 bases from J; bases unmatched to any gene: 10. CDR3 sequence: CASSRRVAGGLTYNEQFF. The CDR3 DNA sequence: TGTGCCAGCAGCCGCCGGGTAGCGGGGGGGCTAACCTACAATGAGCAGTTCTTC.

This sequence joins TRBV7-2 and TRBJ2-2; perhaps TRBD2 as D (5 bases). CDR3 size: 14 residues. Trimming took off 5 bases at V and 5 bases at J, with 12 bases between the two ends. Germline-derived CDR1 and CDR2 are SGHTA and FQGNSA. CDR3 residues: CASSATRTTGELFF. CDR3 nucleotides: TGTGCCAGCAGCGCCACAAGGACTACCGGGGAGCTGTTTTTT.

This sequence joins TRBV9 and TRBJ2-1; the match to TRBD2 covers 9 bases. Trimming removed 2 bases from V and 4 bases from J; junction bases left unmatched: 7. Per the germline V gene, CDR1 is SGDLS and CDR2 is YYNGEE. The CDR3 has 16 amino acids. The CDR3 region is CASSVYSGGDYNEQFF. The CDR3 DNA reads as TGTGCCAGCAGCGTCTATAGCGGGGGCGATTACAATGAGCAGTTCTTC.